This entry lists 20 T cell receptor beta chains sequenced from one sample in a study of lymphopenia after photon versus proton radiotherapy. This table comes from immunoSEQ multiplex PCR, and its TCRdb copy is limited to in-frame clones, with some not included. The data show about 50,000 clones, around 80% seen once. The sequenced sample was peripheral blood, obtained from a patient treated with photon-based radiotherapy. The receptors shown here come from a man aged 45-60 years with gastric cancer.

The chain couples TRBV4-1 to TRBJ2-2; maybe TRBD1 (6 bases). The germline V and J ends were trimmed by 4 bases and 6 bases, with 15 bases remaining between them. This CDR3 is 15 amino acids long. Germline values: CDR1 MGHRA, CDR2 YSYEKL. CDR3 bases: TGCGCCAGCAGCCGATCACAGGGTGGGTCCGGGGAGCTGTTTTTT. It yields the protein CASSRSQGGSGELFF.

This clone was seen a handful of times. The chain couples TRBV19 to TRBJ2-2; D might be TRBD2 (5 bases). Trimming cost V 6 bases and J 0 bases, with 14 bases left between them. The V gene's germline CDR1 is LNHDA and CDR2 SQIVND (reference sequence). The length of the CDR3 is 16 residues. CDR3 in DNA: TGTGCCAGTAGCCCCCTGGGCGGGTCGAACACCGGGGAGCTGTTTTTT. Translation gives CASSPLGGSNTGELFF.

The table lists this clone with a count of one. The CDR3 DNA is TGTGCCAGCAGCCTTGGACAGGGACTCTACGAGCAGTACTTC. Its protein product is CASSLGQGLYEQYF. The rearrangement uses TRBV7-9 and TRBJ2-7, with 8 nucleotides matching TRBD1. Trimming cost V 5 bases and J 3 bases; bases outside gene matches: 6. CDR3 length equals 14 residues. Germline CDR1 reads SEHNR; CDR2 reads FQNEAQ (reference sequence).

This clone has a handful of counts. The chain combines TRBV7-5 with TRBJ2-7; TRBD1, the table's D call, was not compared with the DNA. TRBV7-5 counts as a pseudogene. This CDR3 spans 13 amino acids. CDR3 coding DNA: TGTGTCAGAAGCGGTCGGCCAGGGGTCGAGCAGTACTTC. This encodes CVRSGRPGVEQYF.

The chain has TRBV14 and TRBJ2-7; D possibly corresponds to TRBD2 (5 bases). CDR1 SGHDN and CDR2 FVKESK come from the germline V gene. V was shortened by 4 bases and J by 1 base, with 8 bases between the two germline ends. CDR3 length equals 13 residues. The DNA for the CDR3 is TGTGCCAGCAGCCTCGGGAATTCCTACGAGCAGTACTTC. Translating it yields CASSLGNSYEQYF.

This sequence joins TRBV7-3 and TRBJ2-2, with TRBD1 matching 8 bases. V shed 4 bases, J shed 5 bases, and the junction held 0 bases outside the gene matches. Germline V lookup: CDR1 SGHTA, CDR2 FQGTGA. The CDR3 consists of 13 residues. CDR3 region: CASSWTGTGELFF. The CDR3 DNA is TGTGCCAGCAGCTGGACAGGGACCGGGGAGCTGTTTTTT.

The rearrangement uses TRBV14 and TRBJ1-4; perhaps TRBD1 as D (5 bases). V was cut by 5 bases and J by 2 bases, with 12 bases left in between. The CDR3 is 15 amino acids. Germline values: CDR1 SGHDN, CDR2 FVKESK. Here the CDR3 DNA reads TGTGCCAGCAGCGTCCTGCGGGGGACTAATGAAAAACTGTTTTTT. Its protein is CASSVLRGTNEKLFF.

The rearrangement uses TRBV5-1 and TRBJ2-2; D is unclear. In germline, CDR1 is SGHRS, CDR2 YFSETQ. The CDR3 totals 15 residues. Trimming took off 6 bases at V and 0 bases at J, with 12 bases between the two ends. The CDR3 nucleotides are TGCGCCAGCACTCCCGCGGCCTCGAACACCGGGGAGCTGTTTTTT. This gives the protein CASTPAASNTGELFF.

This clone appeared a single time. The chain uses TRBV2 and TRBJ1-5, with D maybe TRBD1 (6 bases). Germline V CDR1 and CDR2: SNHLY, FYNNEI. Between the trimmed V and J ends, which lost 6 bases and 2 bases, there was a span of 14 bases. The CDR3 contains 15 residues. The DNA of the CDR3 is TGTGCCAGCAGCCCACAACAGGGCGGCAATCAGCCCCAGCATTTT. Protein product: CASSPQQGGNQPQHF.

This clone was seen a single time. This chain connects TRBV29-1 to TRBJ2-3, with D unresolved. The V gene lost 8 bases and the J gene lost 4 bases, with 16 bases spanning the gap. Germline V CDR1 and CDR2: SQVTM, ANQGSEA. The CDR3 runs to 13 residues. The CDR3 is CSYYMGSPDTQYF. CDR3 bases: TGCAGCTATTATATGGGGTCCCCAGATACGCAGTATTTT.

This chain joins TRBV19 and TRBJ2-7; D tentatively reads TRBD1 or TRBD2 (6 bases each). This CDR3 spans 15 amino acids. V shed 5 bases and J shed 1 base, with 15 bases lying between them. Germline V gene lookup returns CDR1 LNHDA and CDR2 SQIVND (reference sequence). For the CDR3, the DNA is TGTGCCAGTAGTGCAGGAGGGGGGAATTCCTACGAGCAGTACTTC. This gives the protein CASSAGGGNSYEQYF.

The V call is TRBV6-5, the J call TRBJ2-3, with D possibly matching TRBD1 (6 bases). CDR3 length: 15 amino acids. The V and J ends lost 4 bases and 0 bases respectively, with 11 bases between them. Germline assignment: CDR1 MNHEY and CDR2 SVGAGI. CDR3 in amino acids: CASSFRGISTDTQYF. CDR3 bases: TGTGCCAGCAGTTTTAGGGGGATAAGCACAGATACGCAGTATTTT.

This clone was seen a handful of times. The chain uses TRBV28 and TRBJ2-2; D ambiguous. This CDR3 comprises 13 residues. Germline CDR1 reads MDHEN; CDR2 reads SYDVKM. Trimming left V 8 bases short and J 5 bases short, with 12 bases between. DNA of the CDR3: TGTGCCAGCTCTGAACAGACGACCGGGGAGCTGTTTTTT. Translated, it gives CASSEQTTGELFF.

This sequence joins TRBV6-5 and TRBJ1-2, with 8 nucleotides matching TRBD1. The germline CDR1 and CDR2 sequences are MNHEY and SVGAGI. The CDR3 consists of 13 residues. The junction had 4 bases not matched to a gene; V was cut back by 6 bases and J by 4 bases. CDR3 in amino acids: CASRAGQGYGYTF. The CDR3 nucleotides are TGTGCCAGCAGGGCAGGACAGGGCTATGGCTACACCTTC.

This chain connects TRBV19 to TRBJ2-5; TRBD2 agrees at 11 bases. Germline assignment: CDR1 LNHDA and CDR2 SQIVND (reference sequence). The junction had 11 bases not matched to a gene; V was cut back by 3 bases and J by 5 bases. The CDR3 length is 17 residues. Written as DNA, the CDR3 is TGTGCCAGTAGTATTGGGTTAGCGGGAGGGCCGCGGGAGACCCAGTACTTC. This encodes CASSIGLAGGPRETQYF.

The chain couples TRBV2 to TRBJ1-1; maybe TRBD1 (5 bases). Trimming shortened V by 7 bases and J by 4 bases, and 13 bases separated the two germline ends. Germline CDR1 and CDR2: SNHLY and FYNNEI. CDR3 length equals 13 residues. The CDR3 sequence is CASTDNSGTEAFF. CDR3 coding DNA: TGTGCCAGCACGGACAATTCGGGCACTGAAGCTTTCTTT.

V gene TRBV5-4 combines with J gene TRBJ2-1; 7 bases fit TRBD2. Unmatched junction bases numbered 2, after V lost 0 bases and J lost 8 bases. CDR1 and CDR2 from the germline V gene are SGHNT and YYREEE (reference sequence). The CDR3 totals 13 residues. The CDR3 DNA follows: TGTGCCAGCAGCTTGGCCCGGGAGGATGAGCAGTTCTTC. This encodes CASSLAREDEQFF.

This rearrangement joins TRBV9 to TRBJ2-1; 16 bases align to TRBD2. The CDR3 spans 20 residues. Germline CDR1 reads SGDLS; CDR2 reads YYNGEE. V dropped 4 bases and J dropped 0; count of bases not matched to a gene: 10. The CDR3 loop reads CASSPGGLAGGSPSYNEQFF. The CDR3 nucleotides are TGTGCCAGCAGCCCAGGGGGACTAGCGGGAGGGTCCCCCTCCTACAATGAGCAGTTCTTC.

The count of this clone is one. V is TRBV19 and J is TRBJ1-1; D ambiguous. The CDR3 spans 11 residues. The V end was cut by 5 bases, the J end by 8 bases, with 9 bases between. Per germline, CDR1 LNHDA and CDR2 SQIVND (reference sequence). In DNA form, the CDR3 reads TGTGCCAGTAGTCAGGACGGGGAAGCTTTCTTT. Protein product: CASSQDGEAFF.

The chain combines TRBV19 with TRBJ1-5; 10 bases align to TRBD1. Germline V lookup: CDR1 LNHDA, CDR2 SQIVND (reference sequence). The J segment lost 8 bases and the V segment lost 3 bases, leaving 10 bases of the junction unmatched. The CDR3 extends over 16 amino acids. CDR3 in DNA: TGTGCCAGTAGTATCCGGGACAGGGGAGTTTGGGAGCCCCAGCATTTT. Translation gives CASSIRDRGVWEPQHF.